What follows are 19 T cell receptor beta chains derived from one specimen sequenced in a study of patients and donors after allogeneic stem cell transplantation. TCRdb called the RT-PCR reads again in MiXCR, with one record for every CDR3 protein. The repertoire holds about 74,000 distinct CDR3 sequences, with more than 20% as singletons. The sample consisted of blood, either unsorted or a sorted T cell fraction (not recorded which). These receptors were taken from a human donor who was either an allogeneic HSCT recipient or a stem cell or donor lymphocyte infusion donor (not recorded which). It is not recorded whose cells these are; they may come from a transplant donor.

The V and J genes are TRBV10-3 and TRBJ2-2; D is unresolved. The V gene's germline CDR1 is ENHRY and CDR2 SYGVKD. There are 14 residues in the CDR3. V was pared by 0 bases and J by 6 bases, with 8 bases between. CDR3 amino acids: CAISESIGSGELFF. CDR3 nucleotides: TGTGCCATCAGTGAGTCGATTGGGTCCGGGGAGCTGTTTTTT.

V gene TRBV5-6 combines with J gene TRBJ2-1; D tentatively reads TRBD1 or TRBD2 (5 bases each). Trimming left V 6 bases short and J 8 bases short, with 18 bases between. The CDR3 has 14 residues. Looked up from germline, CDR1 is SGHDT and CDR2 is YYEEEE. The CDR3 reads CASISGLWGDEQFF. The CDR3, as DNA: TGTGCCAGCATTTCTGGACTTTGGGGCGATGAGCAGTTCTTC.

This clonotype has more than one count but fewer than ten. V usage is TRBV19 and J usage is TRBJ1-6; possible D gene TRBD1, 6 bases. The V gene's germline CDR1 is LNHDA and CDR2 SQIVND (reference sequence). Trimming cost V 7 bases and J 7 bases, with 8 bases left between them. The CDR3 extends over 12 amino acids. The CDR3: CASTTGNSPLHF. The CDR3 DNA follows: TGTGCCAGTACAACAGGGAATTCACCCCTCCACTTT.

This clonotype turned up a few times. V usage is TRBV6-2 or TRBV6-3 and J usage is TRBJ1-1; D gene ambiguous. Germline-derived CDR1 and CDR2 are MNHEY and SVGEGT. The CDR3 is made up of 17 amino acids. V was clipped by 3 bases and J by 0 bases, with 17 bases between them. For the CDR3, the DNA is TGTGCCAGCAGTTATGGTTGGGAGTTAGGCATGAACACTGAAGCTTTCTTT. Amino acids: CASSYGWELGMNTEAFF.

This clonotype was counted a few times. The rearrangement uses TRBV6-2 or TRBV6-3 and TRBJ1-2, with TRBD1 matching over 9 bases. The germline V gene has CDR1 MNHEY and CDR2 SVGEGT. CDR3 length equals 15 residues. The ends lost 1 base at V and 3 bases at J; junction bases unmatched: 3. The CDR3 DNA is TGTGCCAGCAGTTACTGGACAGGGGACCACTATGGCTACACCTTC. Translation gives CASSYWTGDHYGYTF.

V usage is TRBV20-1 and J usage is TRBJ2-2; possibly TRBD2 for D (6 bases). V dropped 6 bases and J dropped 6 bases, with 14 bases sitting between them. CDR1 and CDR2 from the germline V gene are DFQATT and SNEGSKA (reference sequence). There are 13 residues in the CDR3. In DNA form, the CDR3 reads TGCAGTGCCGGAGGGCCGGTGGCCGGGGAGCTGTTTTTT. It translates to CSAGGPVAGELFF.

This clonotype was observed at least ten times. The chain joins TRBV12-3 or TRBV12-4 to TRBJ1-1; the D is unclear. There are 14 residues in the CDR3. V dropped 3 bases and J dropped 0 bases, with 8 bases sitting between them. The CDR3 sequence is CASSFGRMNTEAFF. The CDR3 bases are TGTGCCAGCAGTTTCGGCAGAATGAACACTGAAGCTTTCTTT.

This clonotype came up a few times. This rearrangement joins TRBV5-1 to TRBJ1-6; D is uncertain. Germline loops: CDR1 SGHRS, CDR2 YFSETQ. V gave up 0 bases and J gave up 4 bases, with 5 bases separating them. This CDR3 has 14 residues. The CDR3 reads CASSLDKYNSPLHF. The CDR3 DNA sequence: TGCGCCAGCAGCTTGGACAAATATAATTCACCCCTCCACTTT. The variable domain in full, completed from reference TRBV5-1 and TRBJ1-6, reads KAGVTQTPRYLIKTRGQQVTLSCSPISGHRSVSWYQQTPGQGLQFLFEYFSETQRNKGNFPGRFSGRQFSNSRSEMNVSTLELGDSALYLCASSLDKYNSPLHFGNGTRLTVT.

The rearrangement joins TRBV7-9 to TRBJ1-1, with a possible D match to TRBD1 (5 bases). V was cut by 4 bases and J by 7 bases, with 25 bases left in between. Germline lookup yields CDR1 SEHNR and CDR2 FQNEAQ (reference sequence). The length of the CDR3 is 17 residues. CDR3 loop: CASSSTKWDFPKNEAFF. CDR3 bases: TGTGCCAGCAGCTCGACAAAATGGGACTTCCCGAAGAATGAAGCTTTCTTT.

This clonotype showed up just a few times. CDR3 sequence: CASSQDSNQPQHF. CDR3 DNA: TGTGCCAGCAGCCAAGATAGCAATCAGCCCCAGCATTTT. The J gene is TRBJ1-5, the V gene TRBV4-2; no reliable D call. Trimming shortened V by 0 bases and J by 0 bases, and 0 bases separated the two germline ends. The CDR3 is 13 amino acids. Germline-derived CDR1 and CDR2 are LGHNA and YNFKEQ.

This clonotype was counted a few times. V and J are TRBV9 and TRBJ2-7; D not resolved. This CDR3 is 14 amino acids long. The germline V and J ends were trimmed by 5 bases and 1 base, with 13 bases remaining between them. CDR1 SGDLS and CDR2 YYNGEE come from the germline V gene. The CDR3 is CASSPESVSYEQYF. The CDR3 nucleotides read TGTGCCAGCAGTCCCGAAAGTGTATCCTACGAGCAGTACTTC.

This clonotype was recorded a few times. V gene TRBV12-3 or TRBV12-4 combines with J gene TRBJ2-2; no firm D call. V was shortened by 3 bases and J by 6 bases, with 2 bases between the two germline ends. The CDR3 loop spans 11 amino acids. This CDR3 reads CASSFPGELFF. CDR3 bases: TGTGCCAGCAGTTTCCCCGGGGAGCTGTTTTTT.

This clonotype appeared a few times. The V gene is TRBV5-1, the J gene TRBJ2-2; D is perhaps TRBD1 (5 bases). From germline, CDR1 is SGHRS and CDR2 YFSETQ. The CDR3 has 15 residues. V was shortened by 0 bases and J by 4 bases, with 10 bases between the two germline ends. Written as DNA, the CDR3 is TGCGCCAGCAGCTTGGCCTTAGGGGTCACCGGGGAGCTGTTTTTT. Amino acids: CASSLALGVTGELFF.

This clonotype was observed a few times. The V gene is TRBV9, the J gene TRBJ1-5; 7 bases match TRBD1. The CDR3 is 15 residues long. Losses at the gene ends were 1 base for V and 2 bases for J; bases not matched to a gene: 3. Per the germline V gene, CDR1 is SGDLS and CDR2 is YYNGEE. CDR3 protein: CASSVTGERNQPQHF. The DNA for the CDR3 is TGTGCCAGCAGCGTAACAGGGGAGCGCAATCAGCCCCAGCATTTT.

This sequence joins TRBV3-1 and TRBJ2-1; 7 bases are a match to TRBD2. Per the germline V gene, CDR1 is LGHDT and CDR2 is YNNKEL (reference sequence). The CDR3 totals 15 residues. J gave up 3 bases and V 4 bases, and 6 bases lay outside the gene matches. DNA for the CDR3: TGTGCCAGCAGCCGAACGACTAGCTTCTACAATGAGCAGTTCTTC. Translating it yields CASSRTTSFYNEQFF.

The gene calls are TRBV9 and TRBJ2-5; D call uncertain. V was clipped by 2 bases and J by 2 bases, with 7 bases between them. The germline gives CDR1 SGDLS, CDR2 YYNGEE. There are 13 residues in the CDR3. CDR3 nucleotide sequence: TGTGCCAGCAGCGTGGGTGCGCAAGAGACCCAGTACTTC. Translation gives CASSVGAQETQYF.

This clonotype was recorded a few times. V gene TRBV29-1 combines with J gene TRBJ2-7; D might be TRBD1 (5 bases). The CDR3 runs to 12 residues. Germline V CDR1 and CDR2: SQVTM, ANQGSEA. V gave up 5 bases and J gave up 5 bases, with 13 bases separating them. CDR3 sequence (DNA): TGCAGCGTTCCTATTGACAGCCACGAGCAGTACTTC. Translation gives CSVPIDSHEQYF.

This clonotype was seen more than once but under ten times. This rearrangement joins TRBV6-5 to TRBJ2-1; 13 bases match TRBD2. Per the germline V gene, CDR1 is MNHEY and CDR2 is SVGAGI. V lost 2 bases to trimming and J lost 8 bases; unmatched junction nucleotides: 6. This CDR3 contains 16 residues. CDR3 nucleotide sequence: TGTGCCAGCAGTTACCGGACTAGCGGGAGCGGGGATGAGCAGTTCTTC. This sequence encodes CASSYRTSGSGDEQFF.

This clonotype turned up a few times. The J gene is TRBJ2-1, the V gene TRBV4-1; D assignment may be TRBD1 or TRBD2 (5 bases each). V was clipped by 3 bases and J by 9 bases, with 9 bases between them. The CDR3 length is 12 residues. Per germline, CDR1 MGHRA and CDR2 YSYEKL. This chain's CDR3 is CASSHYGAEQFF. The CDR3, as DNA: TGCGCCAGCAGCCACTACGGGGCTGAGCAGTTCTTC.